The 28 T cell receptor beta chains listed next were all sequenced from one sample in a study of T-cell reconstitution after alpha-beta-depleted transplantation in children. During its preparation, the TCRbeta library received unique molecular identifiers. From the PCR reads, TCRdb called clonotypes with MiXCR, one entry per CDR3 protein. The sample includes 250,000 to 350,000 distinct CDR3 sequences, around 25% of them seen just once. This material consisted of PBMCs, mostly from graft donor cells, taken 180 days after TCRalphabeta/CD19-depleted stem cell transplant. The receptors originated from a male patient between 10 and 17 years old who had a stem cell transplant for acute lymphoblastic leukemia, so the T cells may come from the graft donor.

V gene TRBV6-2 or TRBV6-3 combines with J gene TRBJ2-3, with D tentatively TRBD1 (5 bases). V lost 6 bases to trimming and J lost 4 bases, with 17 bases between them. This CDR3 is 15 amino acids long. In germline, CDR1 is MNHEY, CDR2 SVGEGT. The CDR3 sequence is CASRKIQGSADTQYF. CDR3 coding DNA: TGTGCCAGCAGGAAAATCCAGGGTTCAGCAGATACGCAGTATTTT.

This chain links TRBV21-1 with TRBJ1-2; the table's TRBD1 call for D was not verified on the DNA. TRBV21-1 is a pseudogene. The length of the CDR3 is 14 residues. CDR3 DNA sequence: TGTGCCAGCACCCCGGGACAGCTTAACTATGGCTACACCTTC. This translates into CASTPGQLNYGYTF.

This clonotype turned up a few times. CDR3 DNA: TGTGCCAGCAGTTCGAGGCCACACTACCTCTACGAGCAGTACTTC. This codes for CASSSRPHYLYEQYF. The rearrangement uses TRBV6-2 or TRBV6-3 and TRBJ2-7; no definite D call. This CDR3 spans 15 amino acids. Trimming cost V 4 bases and J 3 bases, with 16 bases left between them. Germline assignment: CDR1 MNHEY and CDR2 SVGEGT.

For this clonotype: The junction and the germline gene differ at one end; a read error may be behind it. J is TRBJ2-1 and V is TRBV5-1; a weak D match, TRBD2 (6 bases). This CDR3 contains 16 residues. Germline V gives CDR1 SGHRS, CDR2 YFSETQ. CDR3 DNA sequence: TGCGTCAGCAGCAGTATCGGGACTCTACCCTACAATGAGCAGTTCTTC. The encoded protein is CVSSSIGTLPYNEQFF.

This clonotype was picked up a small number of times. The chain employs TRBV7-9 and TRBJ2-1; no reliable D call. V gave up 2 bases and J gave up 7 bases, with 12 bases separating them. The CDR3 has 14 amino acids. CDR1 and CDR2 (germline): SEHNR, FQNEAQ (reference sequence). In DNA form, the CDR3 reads TGTGCCAGCAGCTTACATGGCGGAGAGAATGAGCAGTTCTTC. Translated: CASSLHGGENEQFF.

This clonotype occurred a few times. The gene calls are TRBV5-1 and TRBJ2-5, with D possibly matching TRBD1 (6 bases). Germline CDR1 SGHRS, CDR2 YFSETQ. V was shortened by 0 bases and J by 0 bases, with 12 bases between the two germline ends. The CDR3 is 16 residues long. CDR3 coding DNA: TGCGCCAGCAGCTTGGAGAGCAGGGGCGACCAAGAGACCCAGTACTTC. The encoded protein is CASSLESRGDQETQYF.

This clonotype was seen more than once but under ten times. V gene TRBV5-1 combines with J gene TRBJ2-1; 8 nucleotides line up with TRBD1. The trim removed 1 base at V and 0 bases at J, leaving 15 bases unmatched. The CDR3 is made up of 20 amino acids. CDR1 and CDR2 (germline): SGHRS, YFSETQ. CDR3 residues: CASSLTPKGQGWSSYNEQFF. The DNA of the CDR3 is TGCGCCAGCAGCTTGACCCCTAAAGGACAGGGATGGAGCTCCTACAATGAGCAGTTCTTC.

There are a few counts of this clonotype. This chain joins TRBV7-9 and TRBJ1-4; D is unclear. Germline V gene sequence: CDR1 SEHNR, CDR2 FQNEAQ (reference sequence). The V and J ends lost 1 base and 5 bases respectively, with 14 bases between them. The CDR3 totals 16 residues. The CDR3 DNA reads TGTGCCAGCAGCTTAGGTTTATCAGGAGACAATGAAAAACTGTTTTTT. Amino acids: CASSLGLSGDNEKLFF. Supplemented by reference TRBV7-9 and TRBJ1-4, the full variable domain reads DTGVSQNPRHKITKRGQNVTFRCDPISEHNRLYWYRQTLGQGPEFLTYFQNEAQLEKSRLLSDRFSAERPKGSFSTLEIQRTEQGDSAMYLCASSLGLSGDNEKLFFGSGTQLSVL.

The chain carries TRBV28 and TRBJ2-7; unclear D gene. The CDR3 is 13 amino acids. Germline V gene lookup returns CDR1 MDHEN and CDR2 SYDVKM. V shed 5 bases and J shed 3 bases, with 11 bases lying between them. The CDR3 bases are TGTGCCAGCAGTCCCGTGGACCACTACGAGCAGTACTTC. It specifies CASSPVDHYEQYF.

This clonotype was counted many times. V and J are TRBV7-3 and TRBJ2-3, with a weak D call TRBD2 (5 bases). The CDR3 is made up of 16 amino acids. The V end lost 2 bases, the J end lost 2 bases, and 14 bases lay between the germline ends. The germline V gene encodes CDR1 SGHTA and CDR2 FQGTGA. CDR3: CASSLRPRRSTDTQYF. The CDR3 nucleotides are TGTGCCAGCAGCTTACGCCCTAGGAGGTCCACAGATACGCAGTATTTT.

For the CDR3, the DNA is TGTGCCAGCAGCGTAGGGTATGGGCTAGCGGGAGGCTTTACTTACAATGAGCAGTTCTTC. Translation gives CASSVGYGLAGGFTYNEQFF. V and J are TRBV9 and TRBJ2-1; TRBD2 aligns across 11 bases. Germline trimming cut 0 bases from V and 4 bases from J; bases unmatched to any gene: 15. Per germline, CDR1 SGDLS and CDR2 YYNGEE. The CDR3 sequence is 20 residues long.

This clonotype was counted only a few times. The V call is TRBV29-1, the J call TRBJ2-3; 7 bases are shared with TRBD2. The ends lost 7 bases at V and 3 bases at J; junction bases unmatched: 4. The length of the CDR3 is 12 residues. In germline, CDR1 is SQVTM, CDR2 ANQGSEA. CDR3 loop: CSAPGGTDTQYF. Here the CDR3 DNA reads TGCAGCGCTCCCGGGGGGACAGATACGCAGTATTTT.

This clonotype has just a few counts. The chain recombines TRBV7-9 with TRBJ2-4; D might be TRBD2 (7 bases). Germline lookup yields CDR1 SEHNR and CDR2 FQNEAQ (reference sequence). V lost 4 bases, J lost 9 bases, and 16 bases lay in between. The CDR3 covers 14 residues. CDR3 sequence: CASSSTRGAAIQYF. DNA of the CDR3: TGTGCCAGCAGCTCCACCCGGGGGGCGGCCATTCAGTACTTC. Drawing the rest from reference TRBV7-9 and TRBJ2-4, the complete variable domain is DTGVSQNPRHKITKRGQNVTFRCDPISEHNRLYWYRQTLGQGPEFLTYFQNEAQLEKSRLLSDRFSAERPKGSFSTLEIQRTEQGDSAMYLCASSSTRGAAIQYFGAGTRLSVL.

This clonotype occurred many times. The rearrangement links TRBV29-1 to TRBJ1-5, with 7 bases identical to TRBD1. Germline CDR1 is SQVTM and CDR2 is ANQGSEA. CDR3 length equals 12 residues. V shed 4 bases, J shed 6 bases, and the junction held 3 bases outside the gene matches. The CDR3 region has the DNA TGCAGCGTTGGGACAGGTGGTCAGCCCCAGCATTTT. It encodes CSVGTGGQPQHF.

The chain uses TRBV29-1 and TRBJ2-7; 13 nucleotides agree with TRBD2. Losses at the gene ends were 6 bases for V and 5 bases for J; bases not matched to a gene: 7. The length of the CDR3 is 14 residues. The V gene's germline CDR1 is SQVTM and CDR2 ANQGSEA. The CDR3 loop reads CSVAGLAGDNEQYF. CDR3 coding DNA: TGCAGCGTGGCCGGACTAGCGGGAGACAACGAGCAGTACTTC.

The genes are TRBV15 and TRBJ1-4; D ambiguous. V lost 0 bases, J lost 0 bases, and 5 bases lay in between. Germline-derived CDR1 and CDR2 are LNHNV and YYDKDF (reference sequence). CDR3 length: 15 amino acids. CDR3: CATSRDAATNEKLFF. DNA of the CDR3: TGTGCCACCAGCAGAGATGCCGCAACTAATGAAAAACTGTTTTTT.

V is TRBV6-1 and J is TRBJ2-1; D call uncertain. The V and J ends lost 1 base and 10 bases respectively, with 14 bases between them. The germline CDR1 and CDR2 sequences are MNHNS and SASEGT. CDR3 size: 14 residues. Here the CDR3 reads CASSEVIGVGEQFF. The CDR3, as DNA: TGTGCCAGCAGTGAAGTGATTGGGGTGGGGGAGCAGTTCTTC.

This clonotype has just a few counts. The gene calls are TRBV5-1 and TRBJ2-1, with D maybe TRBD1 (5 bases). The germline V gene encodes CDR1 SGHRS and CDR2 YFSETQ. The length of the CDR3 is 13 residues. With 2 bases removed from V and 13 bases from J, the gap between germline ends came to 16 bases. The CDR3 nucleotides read TGCGCCAGCAGCTTTCAGAAAGGGGTTCCCCAGTTCTTC. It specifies CASSFQKGVPQFF. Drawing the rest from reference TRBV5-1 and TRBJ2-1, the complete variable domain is KAGVTQTPRYLIKTRGQQVTLSCSPISGHRSVSWYQQTPGQGLQFLFEYFSETQRNKGNFPGRFSGRQFSNSRSEMNVSTLELGDSALYLCASSFQKGVPQFFGPGTRLTVL.

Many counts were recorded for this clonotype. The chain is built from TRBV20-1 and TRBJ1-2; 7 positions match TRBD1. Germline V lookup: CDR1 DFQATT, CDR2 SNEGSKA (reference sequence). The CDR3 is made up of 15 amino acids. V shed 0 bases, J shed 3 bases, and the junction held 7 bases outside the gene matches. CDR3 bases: TGCAGTGCTAGAGATAGAGGGGGCCTGCACTATGGCTACACCTTC. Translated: CSARDRGGLHYGYTF.

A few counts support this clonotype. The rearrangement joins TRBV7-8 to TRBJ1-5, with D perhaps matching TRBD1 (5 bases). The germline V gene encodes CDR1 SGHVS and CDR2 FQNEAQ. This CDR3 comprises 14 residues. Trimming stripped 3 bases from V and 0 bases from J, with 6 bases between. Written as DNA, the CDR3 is TGTGCCAGCAGCTTGACAGTTAGCAATCAGCCCCAGCATTTT. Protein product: CASSLTVSNQPQHF. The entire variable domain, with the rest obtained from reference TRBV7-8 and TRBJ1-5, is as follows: GAGVSQSPRYKVAKRGQDVALRCDPISGHVSLFWYQQALGQGPEFLTYFQNEAQLDKSGLPSDRFFAERPEGSVSTLKIQRTQQEDSAVYLCASSLTVSNQPQHFGDGTRLSIL.

CDR3 amino acids: CSARRRAGDEQFF. The CDR3 coding sequence is TGCAGTGCTAGGAGGAGGGCCGGGGATGAGCAGTTCTTC. This chain connects TRBV20-1 to TRBJ2-1, with D possibly matching TRBD2 (6 bases). Trimming removed 3 bases from V and 8 bases from J, with 14 bases in between. The CDR3 is 13 residues long. CDR1 is DFQATT and CDR2 is SNEGSKA in the germline V gene (reference sequence).

DNA of the CDR3: TGTGCCAGCAGCGTAGGAAGCTACCAAGAGACCCAGTACTTC. The encoded protein is CASSVGSYQETQYF. V gene TRBV9 combines with J gene TRBJ2-5, with D unclear. The CDR3 totals 14 residues. CDR1 and CDR2 (germline): SGDLS, YYNGEE. Trimming removed 0 bases at V and 0 bases at J, with 6 bases between.

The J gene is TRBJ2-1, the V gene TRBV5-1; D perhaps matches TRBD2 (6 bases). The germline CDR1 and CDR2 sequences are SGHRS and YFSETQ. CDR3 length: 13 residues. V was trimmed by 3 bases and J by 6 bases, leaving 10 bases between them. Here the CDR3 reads CASSWLLANEQFF. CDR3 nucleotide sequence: TGCGCCAGCAGCTGGTTACTAGCCAATGAGCAGTTCTTC.

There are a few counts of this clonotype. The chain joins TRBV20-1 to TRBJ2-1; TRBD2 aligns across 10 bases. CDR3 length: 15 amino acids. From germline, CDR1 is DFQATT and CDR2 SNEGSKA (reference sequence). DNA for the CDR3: TGCACCGCTAAGACTAGCGGGCGGATCTACAATGAGCAGTTCTTC. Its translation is CTAKTSGRIYNEQFF.

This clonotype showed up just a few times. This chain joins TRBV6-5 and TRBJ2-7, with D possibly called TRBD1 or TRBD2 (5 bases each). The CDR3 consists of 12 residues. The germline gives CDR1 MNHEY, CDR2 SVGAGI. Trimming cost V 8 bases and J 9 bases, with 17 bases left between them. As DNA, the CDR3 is TGTGCCAGCCGGGGCACAACGGTCCGGCAGTACTTC. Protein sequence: CASRGTTVRQYF.

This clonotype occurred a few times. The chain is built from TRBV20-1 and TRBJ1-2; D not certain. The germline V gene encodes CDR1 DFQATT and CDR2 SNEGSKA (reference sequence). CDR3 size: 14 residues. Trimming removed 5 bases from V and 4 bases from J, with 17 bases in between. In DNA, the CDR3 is TGCAGTGCTGCTTCCGGGGTGGGCCCCTATGGCTACACCTTC. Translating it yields CSAASGVGPYGYTF.

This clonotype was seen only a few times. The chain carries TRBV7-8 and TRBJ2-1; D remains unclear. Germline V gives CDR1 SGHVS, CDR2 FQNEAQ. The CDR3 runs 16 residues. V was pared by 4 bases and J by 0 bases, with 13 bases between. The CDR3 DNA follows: TGTGCCAGCAGCTCCCCCCGATTAAGCTCCTACAATGAGCAGTTCTTC. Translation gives CASSSPRLSSYNEQFF.

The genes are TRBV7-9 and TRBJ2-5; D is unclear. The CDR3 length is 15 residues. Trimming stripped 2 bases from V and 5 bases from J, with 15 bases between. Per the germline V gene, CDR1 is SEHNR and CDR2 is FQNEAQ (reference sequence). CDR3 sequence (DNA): TGTGCCAGCAGCTTATCCTTCAGGTTAGGCGAGACCCAGTACTTC. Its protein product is CASSLSFRLGETQYF.